This passage covers 20 T cell receptor beta chains from one sample sequenced in a study of blood T cells in healthy people across ages. A J-beta primer mix and a sample-barcoded 5' primer were used in a second PCR of about 7 to 11 cycles. TCRdb re-called the 5' RACE reads through MiXCR, storing one row per CDR3 protein. The sample has just under 900,000 distinct CDR3 sequences, more than 25% seen once. Sequenced: blood. The receptors here all came from an elderly woman in good health.

This chain uses TRBV20-1 with TRBJ1-2; 8 bases match TRBD1. V shed 0 bases, J shed 5 bases, and the junction held 5 bases outside the gene matches. The CDR3 has 14 residues. Germline CDR1 and CDR2: DFQATT and SNEGSKA (reference sequence). CDR3 nucleotide sequence: TGCAGTGCTAGAGATCGGAACAGGGGGTATGGCTACACCTTC. It specifies CSARDRNRGYGYTF.

This clonotype was observed a single time. In DNA, the CDR3 is TGTGCCAGCGGGTTTAGGGCAGACTACAATGAGCAGTTCTTC. Its translation: CASGFRADYNEQFF. The chain uses TRBV6-2 or TRBV6-3 and TRBJ2-1, with D uncertain. The germline V gene has CDR1 MNHEY and CDR2 SVGEGT. V was cut by 8 bases and J by 3 bases, with 14 bases left in between. This CDR3 spans 14 amino acids.

In regard to this clonotype: A much larger clone differs from this one at a single base, so this may be a read error. The chain joins TRBV6-5 to TRBJ2-1; 10 bases match TRBD2. Germline V CDR1 and CDR2: MNHEY, SVGAGI. The CDR3 covers 15 residues. J lost 5 bases, V lost 6 bases, and 7 bases had no gene match. CDR3 sequence: CASRRTSGSDNEQFF. CDR3 sequence (DNA): TGTGCCAGCAGGCGGACTAGCGGTTCTGACAATGAGCAGTTCTTC.

This clonotype was picked up a small number of times. Since a much larger clone is just one base distant, this may be a read error. The chain joins TRBV7-2 to TRBJ2-7; D might be TRBD2 (6 bases). CDR1 and CDR2 (germline): SGHTA, FQGNSA. There are 15 residues in the CDR3. CDR3 in DNA: TGTGCCAGCAGCTTAGCACTAGCCTTCCGAGAGACCCAGGACTTC. Residues: CASSLALAFRETQDF.

This clonotype was seen at least ten times. CDR3 coding DNA: TGTGCCAGCAGCAGGGGCCTCCACTCTGGGGCCAACGTCCTGACTTTC. Translating gives CASSRGLHSGANVLTF. V is TRBV28 and J is TRBJ2-6, with D possibly being TRBD1 (6 bases). V gave up 6 bases and J gave up 0 bases, with 12 bases separating them. Germline V gene sequence: CDR1 MDHEN, CDR2 SYDVKM. This CDR3 contains 16 residues.

This clonotype was seen a few times. The chain employs TRBV30 and TRBJ2-3, with 9 bases lining up with TRBD2. The CDR3 contains 17 residues. V was clipped by 2 bases and J by 5 bases; unmatched bases: 14. The germline V gene encodes CDR1 GTSNPN and CDR2 SVGIG (reference sequence). The CDR3 region is CAWSTFGGGGGLDTQYF. CDR3 DNA sequence: TGTGCCTGGAGTACATTTGGGGGCGGGGGGGGTCTAGATACGCAGTATTTT.

This clonotype has a handful of counts. The chain employs TRBV7-9 and TRBJ1-5, with D possibly being TRBD1 (5 bases). V was shortened by 5 bases and J by 3 bases, with 17 bases between the two germline ends. The germline V gene has CDR1 SEHNR and CDR2 FQNEAQ (reference sequence). This CDR3 contains 16 residues. The CDR3 sequence: CASSPGDGPINQPQHF. The CDR3 nucleotides read TGTGCCAGCAGCCCTGGGGACGGCCCAATCAATCAGCCCCAGCATTTT.

This clonotype was detected many times. This chain links TRBV12-3 or TRBV12-4 with TRBJ2-3; 9 bases map to TRBD1. The V gene end was trimmed by 6 bases and the J gene end by 1 base; junction bases not matched to a gene: 2. The CDR3 extends over 14 amino acids. The CDR3 sequence is CASSWTGGTDTQYF. The CDR3 coding sequence is TGTGCCAGCAGCTGGACAGGGGGCACAGATACGCAGTATTTT.

This clonotype was found a few times. The V call is TRBV6-6, the J call TRBJ1-5; TRBD1 matches at 7 bases. V shed 6 bases, J shed 1 base, and the junction held 12 bases outside the gene matches. The germline gives CDR1 MNHNY, CDR2 SVGAGI (reference sequence). This CDR3 has 17 amino acids. The CDR3 DNA is TGTGCCAGCAGCCTTGACAGGGTTGAGACGAGCAATCAGCCCCAGCATTTT. Translated: CASSLDRVETSNQPQHF.

This clonotype was detected many times. The chain employs TRBV6-6 and TRBJ2-7, with 9 bases fitting TRBD2. The germline V gene has CDR1 MNHNY and CDR2 SVGAGI (reference sequence). This CDR3 is 14 amino acids long. Trimming at V came to 5 bases and at J to 3 bases, leaving 5 bases not matched to a gene. The CDR3 region is CASSGSSGDYEQYF. For the CDR3, the DNA is TGTGCCAGCAGTGGATCTAGCGGGGACTACGAGCAGTACTTC.

This clonotype was seen at least ten times. The V and J genes are TRBV7-2 and TRBJ1-1; D gene ambiguous. Per germline, CDR1 SGHTA and CDR2 FQGNSA. V was trimmed by 5 bases and J by 5 bases, leaving 12 bases between them. CDR3 length: 13 amino acids. The CDR3 bases are TGTGCCAGCAGCCCAGGTAGACGGACTGAAGCTTTCTTT. It yields the protein CASSPGRRTEAFF.

A few counts support this clonotype. A much larger clone lies one base from this, so it may be a read error. The V gene is TRBV7-9, the J gene TRBJ2-7; D is undetermined. Germline CDR1 is SEHNR and CDR2 is FQNEAQ (reference sequence). The CDR3 contains 13 residues. Here the CDR3 reads CASRLVGTYEQYF. CDR3 DNA: TGTGCCAGCAGGTTAGTGGGAACCTACGAGCAGTACTTC. The complete variable domain, with remaining parts taken from reference TRBV7-9 and TRBJ2-7, reads DTGVSQNPRHKITKRGQNVTFRCDPISEHNRLYWYRQTLGQGPEFLTYFQNEAQLEKSRLLSDRFSAERPKGSFSTLEIQRTEQGDSAMYLCASRLVGTYEQYFGPGTRLTVT.

This clonotype occurred a few times. The chain carries TRBV28 and TRBJ1-6; D is ambiguous. The length of the CDR3 is 15 residues. V was shortened by 4 bases and J by 2 bases, with 9 bases between the two germline ends. CDR1 is MDHEN, CDR2 SYDVKM, per germline. In DNA form, the CDR3 reads TGTGCCAGCAGTTACCCGAGGACCTATAATTCACCCCTCCACTTT. Protein product: CASSYPRTYNSPLHF.

This clonotype was picked up a small number of times. This clone may be a read error of a much larger clone one base away. The J gene is TRBJ1-2, the V gene TRBV12-3 or TRBV12-4; 7 bases are shared with TRBD1. V shed 6 bases, J shed 4 bases, and the junction held 11 bases outside the gene matches. The CDR3 contains 15 residues. The CDR3 spells CASSSRTGAAYGYTF. As DNA, the CDR3 is TGTGCCAGCAGCTCGAGGACAGGAGCCGCCTATGGCTACACCTTC.

This clonotype was observed many times. The V and J genes are TRBV7-2 and TRBJ2-3, with D maybe TRBD2 (6 bases). This CDR3 has 14 residues. In germline, CDR1 is SGHTA, CDR2 FQGNSA. V was cut by 5 bases and J by 2 bases, with 11 bases left in between. CDR3 coding DNA: TGTGCCAGCAGCCTGGGACTCCTCACAGATACGCAGTATTTT. It encodes CASSLGLLTDTQYF.

Note on this clonotype: Being one base from a much bigger clone, this may be a read error. V and J are TRBV6-5 and TRBJ2-4; 8 bases match TRBD1. The germline V gene has CDR1 MNHEY and CDR2 SVGAGI. This CDR3 contains 18 residues. This CDR3 reads CASSYSGQGAVAKTIQYF. CDR3 nucleotide sequence: TGTGCCAGCAGTTATTCCGGACAGGGAGCTGTAGCCAAAACCATTCAGTACTTC.

V gene TRBV20-1 combines with J gene TRBJ1-2; D remains ambiguous. CDR3 length: 13 residues. Trimming stripped 3 bases from V and 6 bases from J, with 14 bases between. CDR1 is DFQATT, CDR2 SNEGSKA, per germline (reference sequence). The CDR3 DNA is TGCAGTGCTAGCTTCCCGATGATGAATGGCTACACCTTC. Translation: CSASFPMMNGYTF.

For this clonotype: Its ends do not fully match the called genes, so a read error is possible. The J gene is TRBJ2-1, the V gene TRBV7-2; D possibly uses TRBD1 or TRBD2 (6 bases each). This CDR3 has 15 residues. Germline values: CDR1 SGHTA, CDR2 FQGNSA. The CDR3 reads CASSTWTGAYNERFF. DNA for the CDR3: TGTGCCAGCAGCACATGGACGGGGGCCTACAATGAGCGGTTCTTC.

Concerning this clonotype: With a much larger clone just one base away, this may be a read error. V and J are TRBV3-1 and TRBJ2-5, with D tentatively TRBD1 (7 bases). The CDR3 is 15 residues long. Germline CDR1 LGHDT, CDR2 YNNKEL (reference sequence). V lost 4 bases and J 5 bases, leaving 17 bases between the germline ends. This CDR3 is CASSPDRVEGETQYF. DNA for the CDR3: TGTGCCAGCAGCCCAGACAGGGTGGAGGGGGAGACCCAGTACTTC.

This clonotype has a count of ten or more. The chain combines TRBV7-2 with TRBJ2-3; D gene ambiguous. CDR3 length equals 16 residues. CDR1 is SGHTA, CDR2 FQGNSA, per germline. With 4 bases removed from V and 4 bases from J, the gap between germline ends came to 18 bases. The CDR3 protein is CASSSRGDTRSDTQYF. CDR3 DNA: TGTGCCAGCAGCTCCAGAGGCGACACCAGATCAGATACGCAGTATTTT.